These 9 T cell receptor beta chains share one sample of origin, sequenced in a study of PD-1 blockade in classical Hodgkin lymphoma. All patients relapsed after autologous stem cell transplantation, and brentuximab vedotin exposure varied. Data came from immunoSEQ multiplex PCR; TCRdb stores just in-frame clones and leaves some out. The table has 50,000 to 65,000 clones, around nine tenths seen once. This specimen was peripheral blood mononuclear cells (PBMCs), taken before the second cycle of nivolumab. The receptors stem from a human donor with classical Hodgkin lymphoma.

This clone has a single count. This chain links TRBV4-1 with TRBJ2-6, with TRBD2 identical over 7 bases. The junction had 7 bases not matched to a gene; V was cut back by 5 bases and J by 0 bases. The CDR3 totals 17 residues. Germline CDR1 is MGHRA and CDR2 is YSYEKL. CDR3 residues: CASSGGEGNSGANVLTF. The CDR3 DNA reads TGCGCCAGCAGCGGGGGGGAGGGTAACTCTGGGGCCAACGTCCTGACTTTC.

The chain links TRBV2 to TRBJ2-5; D may correspond to TRBD1 or TRBD2 (5 bases each). Germline V gives CDR1 SNHLY, CDR2 FYNNEI. V lost 8 bases and J lost 1, with 14 bases in between. The CDR3 loop spans 14 amino acids. The CDR3 is CASWFGDLQETQYF. CDR3 nucleotide sequence: TGTGCCAGCTGGTTTGGGGACCTCCAAGAGACCCAGTACTTC.

The V gene is TRBV4-1, the J gene TRBJ1-5; D ambiguous. Germline V CDR1 and CDR2: MGHRA, YSYEKL. V lost 2 bases, J lost 7 bases, and 9 bases lay in between. The CDR3 loop spans 13 amino acids. The CDR3 is CASSQWDRQPQHF. Here the CDR3 DNA reads TGCGCCAGCAGCCAATGGGATCGACAGCCCCAGCATTTT.

The CDR3 DNA is TGTGCCAGCAGCGTAGTAGCGGGGGTCAATGAGCAGTTCTTC. Its protein product is CASSVVAGVNEQFF. The chain carries TRBV9 and TRBJ2-1; 9 bases align to TRBD2. From germline, CDR1 is SGDLS and CDR2 YYNGEE. The CDR3 is 14 amino acids. Trimming removed 0 bases from V and 6 bases from J; junction bases left unmatched: 1.

The chain employs TRBV29-1 and TRBJ2-5, with a tentative D call TRBD1 (6 bases). The germline V and J ends were trimmed by 6 bases and 5 bases, with 13 bases remaining between them. The V gene's germline CDR1 is SQVTM and CDR2 ANQGSEA. This CDR3 is built from 12 residues. The CDR3 sequence is CSVGRGKETQYF. The CDR3 DNA reads as TGCAGCGTCGGAAGGGGGAAGGAGACCCAGTACTTC.

The chain carries TRBV11-2 and TRBJ2-5; D is ambiguous. The germline gives CDR1 SGHAT, CDR2 FQNNGV. V dropped 4 bases and J dropped 3 bases, with 27 bases sitting between them. The CDR3 is made up of 19 amino acids. This CDR3 is CASSSQLGPSQRTKETQYF. In DNA form, the CDR3 reads TGTGCCAGCAGCTCGCAGTTAGGACCATCTCAGAGGACCAAAGAGACCCAGTACTTC.

The V and J genes are TRBV6-5 and TRBJ2-7; D not certain. Germline values: CDR1 MNHEY, CDR2 SVGAGI. Trimming pared 5 bases from V and 2 bases from J, leaving 16 bases between. The CDR3 is made up of 15 amino acids. This chain's CDR3 is CASSPLRLGPYEQYF. The CDR3 region has the DNA TGTGCCAGCAGTCCTTTACGACTGGGCCCCTACGAGCAGTACTTC.

The V gene is TRBV5-1, the J gene TRBJ2-3; D unresolved. The CDR3 is made up of 15 amino acids. The V gene's germline CDR1 is SGHRS and CDR2 YFSETQ. The V end was cut by 4 bases, the J end by 3 bases, with 15 bases between. The CDR3: CASSPTWFDTDTQYF. The CDR3, as DNA: TGCGCCAGCAGCCCTACTTGGTTCGATACAGATACGCAGTATTTT.

The chain employs TRBV2 and TRBJ1-4; a weak D match, TRBD1 (5 bases). The germline V and J ends were trimmed by 7 bases and 8 bases, with 20 bases remaining between them. The CDR3 is 15 residues long. Germline assignment: CDR1 SNHLY and CDR2 FYNNEI. The CDR3: CASTGRQGSGEKLFF. The CDR3, as DNA: TGTGCCAGCACGGGCCGGCAGGGCTCTGGAGAAAAACTGTTTTTT.